The 4 T cell receptor beta chains below come from one sample, sequenced in a study of CD8+ T cells in alopecia areata. cDNA prepared by RNA extraction and subsequent reverse transcription served as the template for sequencing. TCRdb's copy holds only in-frame clones and misses some; the assay was immunoSEQ multiplex PCR. The sample gives 130,000 to 150,000 clones, around 47% of which show up once; around 7% is in the top ten. Sequenced: CD4+ T cells sorted from blood. These receptors were obtained from a human donor with alopecia areata.

V gene TRBV5-4 combines with J gene TRBJ2-3; 7 nucleotides match TRBD1. In germline, CDR1 is SGHNT, CDR2 YYREEE (reference sequence). The CDR3 is 15 residues long. J was trimmed by 0 bases and V by 5 bases; bases with no gene match: 6. The CDR3 bases are TGTGCCAGCAGTTATGGGACAGCCAGCACAGATACGCAGTATTTT. This sequence encodes CASSYGTASTDTQYF.

This clone appeared a few times. The V call is TRBV29-1, the J call TRBJ2-3; 12 nucleotides line up with TRBD2. The CDR3 has 18 amino acids. Per germline, CDR1 SQVTM and CDR2 ANQGSEA. J gave up 6 bases and V 4 bases, and 17 bases lay outside the gene matches. In nucleotides, the CDR3 is TGCAGCGTTGCGAGGCCCCCACTAGCGGGAGGAAGAATGGATACGCAGTATTTT. It codes for CSVARPPLAGGRMDTQYF.

The CDR3 sequence is CASSLVGHLLYEQYF. In DNA form, the CDR3 reads TGTGCCAGCAGCTTAGTGGGACACCTATTATACGAGCAGTACTTC. This rearrangement joins TRBV7-9 to TRBJ2-7, with TRBD1 as a possible D gene (6 bases). Germline V gene lookup returns CDR1 SEHNR and CDR2 FQNEAQ (reference sequence). Trimming removed 1 base from V and 4 bases from J, with 14 bases in between. There are 15 residues in the CDR3. The full variable domain, with the rest looked up from reference TRBV7-9 and TRBJ2-7, is DTGVSQNPRHKITKRGQNVTFRCDPISEHNRLYWYRQTLGQGPEFLTYFQNEAQLEKSRLLSDRFSAERPKGSFSTLEIQRTEQGDSAMYLCASSLVGHLLYEQYFGPGTRLTVT.

V is TRBV4-1 and J is TRBJ2-7; 11 bases agree with TRBD2. Germline CDR1 and CDR2: MGHRA and YSYEKL. This CDR3 is 16 amino acids long. After removal of 0 bases from V and 3 bases from J, the junction contained 4 bases not matched to a gene. The CDR3 DNA sequence: TGCGCCAGCAGCCAAGAACTAGCGGGAGAGATCTACGAGCAGTACTTC. Translating it yields CASSQELAGEIYEQYF.